The 10 T cell receptor beta chains listed next were all sequenced from one sample in a study of CD8 T cells in ankylosing spondylitis. TCRdb redid the calling of the 5' RACE reads with MiXCR, one entry per CDR3 protein. This table has tens of thousands of distinct CDR3 sequences, around 25% appearing once. Sequenced input: blood, either unsorted or a sorted T cell fraction (not recorded which). These TCRs come from a male donor with ankylosing spondylitis or in good health (not recorded which).

V is TRBV9 and J is TRBJ2-2; 9 nucleotides match TRBD1. Germline CDR1 and CDR2: SGDLS and YYNGEE. The V segment lost 2 bases and the J segment 6 bases; nucleotides outside the gene matches: 5. The CDR3 extends over 15 amino acids. The CDR3 reads CASSVGQGFAGELFF. CDR3 bases: TGTGCCAGCAGCGTGGGACAGGGATTCGCCGGGGAGCTGTTTTTT.

The rearrangement joins TRBV29-1 to TRBJ1-1; no definite D call. Trimming pared 8 bases from V and 2 bases from J, leaving 12 bases between. Germline V gene data show CDR1 as SQVTM and CDR2 as ANQGSEA. CDR3 length: 12 residues. The DNA of the CDR3 is TGCAGCACCCTCAGAGGTAACACTGAAGCTTTCTTT. Translation: CSTLRGNTEAFF.

This clonotype was found a few times. The gene calls are TRBV20-1 and TRBJ2-3; D not resolved. CDR1 and CDR2 (germline): DFQATT, SNEGSKA (reference sequence). This CDR3 comprises 17 residues. V was pared by 0 bases and J by 6 bases, with 22 bases between. CDR3: CSAREVIEVGAADTQYF. The CDR3 region has the DNA TGCAGTGCTAGAGAGGTGATAGAGGTGGGCGCCGCCGATACGCAGTATTTT.

There are a few counts of this clonotype. This chain uses TRBV20-1 with TRBJ2-5; D ambiguous. This CDR3 has 13 residues. The V end was cut by 3 bases, the J end by 5 bases, with 13 bases between. Germline CDR1 DFQATT, CDR2 SNEGSKA (reference sequence). The CDR3 sequence: CSARQSLGETQYF. CDR3 in DNA: TGCAGTGCTAGGCAGTCCCTTGGGGAGACCCAGTACTTC.

This clonotype has more than one count but fewer than ten. The chain carries TRBV15 and TRBJ2-7, with TRBD1 matching 11 bases. The CDR3 contains 18 residues. Germline CDR1 LNHNV, CDR2 YYDKDF (reference sequence). The V and J ends lost 1 base and 3 bases, in that order; junction bases with no gene match: 11. As DNA, the CDR3 is TGTGCCACCAGCAGAGGGTGGACAGGGGGCAAGAGGTTCTACGAGCAGTACTTC. Its protein is CATSRGWTGGKRFYEQYF.

This clonotype was observed a few times. The CDR3 loop reads CAISDRGLAGLTGETQYF. The CDR3 nucleotides read TGTGCCATCAGTGACCGCGGACTAGCGGGACTTACGGGAGAGACCCAGTACTTC. The rearrangement uses TRBV10-3 and TRBJ2-5; 12 bases map to TRBD2. Looked up from germline, CDR1 is ENHRY and CDR2 is SYGVKD. With V trimmed by 3 bases and J by 4 bases, 12 bases remained unmatched. This CDR3 is built from 18 residues.

A few counts support this clonotype. The V call is TRBV20-1, the J call TRBJ2-1; D tentatively reads TRBD1 or TRBD2 (6 bases each). Deletions cut 5 bases from V and 7 bases from J, with 21 bases between. Germline values: CDR1 DFQATT, CDR2 SNEGSKA (reference sequence). The CDR3 length is 15 residues. CDR3 bases: TGCAGTGCTCAATTAGGGGGAGGTCTAATGAATGAGCAGTTCTTC. Translated, it gives CSAQLGGGLMNEQFF.

This clonotype was observed many times. This rearrangement joins TRBV20-1 to TRBJ1-4, with 9 bases identical to TRBD1. Losses at the gene ends were 1 base for V and 4 bases for J; bases not matched to a gene: 4. The CDR3 sequence is 15 residues long. In germline, CDR1 is DFQATT, CDR2 SNEGSKA (reference sequence). The CDR3 DNA follows: TGCAGTGCTAGAGTACAGGGGGCGGGTAATGAAAAACTGTTTTTT. This codes for CSARVQGAGNEKLFF.

The gene calls are TRBV19 and TRBJ1-1; TRBD1 matches 7 bases. Germline CDR1 is LNHDA and CDR2 is SQIVND (reference sequence). V dropped 6 bases and J dropped 1; count of bases not matched to a gene: 17. This CDR3 has 18 residues. CDR3 DNA: TGTGCCAGTAGGAATGGTGAAGGGGGCCGAGCAGGGAACACTGAAGCTTTCTTT. Its translation: CASRNGEGGRAGNTEAFF.

The chain recombines TRBV11-2 with TRBJ2-3; maybe TRBD1 (6 bases). The V end was cut by 0 bases, the J end by 4 bases, with 17 bases between. The germline gives CDR1 SGHAT, CDR2 FQNNGV. The CDR3 is made up of 17 amino acids. CDR3 nucleotides: TGTGCCAGCAGCTTAGATGTGGGCGTCCCAGGGGCAGATACGCAGTATTTT. It specifies CASSLDVGVPGADTQYF.